The 14 T cell receptor beta chains below were found in one sample sequenced in a study of T cells in Graves' hyperthyroidism and ophthalmopathy. Amplification targeted TCR beta CDR3 regions from RNA transcripts. HTBI primers were used for first-round RT-PCR of the TCR CDR3. TCRdb used MiXCR to reprocess the multiplex PCR reads, holding one entry per CDR3 protein. In the table there are around 600,000 distinct CDR3 sequences, about 14% of which are singletons. Sequencing input: blood. The receptors here all came from a woman in her 50s with Graves' ophthalmopathy.

The J gene is TRBJ1-1, the V gene TRBV19; D gene unclear. This CDR3 has 15 residues. The V and J ends lost 3 bases and 0 bases respectively, with 11 bases between them. Per germline, CDR1 LNHDA and CDR2 SQIVND (reference sequence). The CDR3 nucleotides are TGTGCCAGTAGTATCGCGAACAAAATGAACACTGAAGCTTTCTTT. This translates into CASSIANKMNTEAFF. The full variable domain, rest sourced from reference TRBV19 and TRBJ1-1, is DGGITQSPKYLFRKEGQNVTLSCEQNLNHDAMYWYRQDPGQGLRLIYYSQIVNDFQKGDIAEGYSVSREKKESFPLTVTSAQKNPTAFYLCASSIANKMNTEAFFGQGTRLTVV.

This clonotype has just a few counts. The chain couples TRBV5-1 to TRBJ1-1; D not resolved. This CDR3 spans 15 amino acids. The V gene lost 0 bases and the J gene lost 0 bases, with 9 bases spanning the gap. Germline lookup yields CDR1 SGHRS and CDR2 YFSETQ. The CDR3 DNA follows: TGCGCCAGCAGCTTGGGTGCTATGCTGAACACTGAAGCTTTCTTT. Its protein product is CASSLGAMLNTEAFF. The variable domain in full, with the rest retrieved from reference TRBV5-1 and TRBJ1-1, is KAGVTQTPRYLIKTRGQQVTLSCSPISGHRSVSWYQQTPGQGLQFLFEYFSETQRNKGNFPGRFSGRQFSNSRSEMNVSTLELGDSALYLCASSLGAMLNTEAFFGQGTRLTVV.

This clonotype has a count of ten or more. V and J are TRBV7-2 and TRBJ2-1; D is perhaps TRBD2 (6 bases). The V and J ends lost 1 base and 0 bases respectively, with 7 bases between them. This CDR3 has 15 amino acids. The germline gives CDR1 SGHTA, CDR2 FQGNSA. The CDR3 sequence: CASSLVADSYNEQFF. The CDR3 bases are TGTGCCAGCAGCTTAGTAGCGGACTCCTACAATGAGCAGTTCTTC. The full variable domain, rest sourced from reference TRBV7-2 and TRBJ2-1, is GAGVSQSPSNKVTEKGKDVELRCDPISGHTALYWYRQSLGQGLEFLIYFQGNSAPDKSGLPSDRFSAERTGGSVSTLTIQRTQQEDSAVYLCASSLVADSYNEQFFGPGTRLTVL.

This clonotype was observed at least ten times. The rearrangement links TRBV2 to TRBJ2-2; D unclear. Germline CDR1 reads SNHLY; CDR2 reads FYNNEI. Trimming left V 1 base short and J 0 bases short, with 9 bases between. The CDR3 totals 16 residues. Here the CDR3 DNA reads TGTGCCAGCAGTGAAGTTGGGATTGCGAACACCGGGGAGCTGTTTTTT. Amino acid sequence: CASSEVGIANTGELFF.

This clonotype was seen a handful of times. The chain combines TRBV10-3 with TRBJ1-4; unclear D gene. The CDR3 covers 13 residues. Per the germline V gene, CDR1 is ENHRY and CDR2 is SYGVKD. Trimming cost V 11 bases and J 8 bases, with 18 bases left between them. The CDR3 sequence is CAVRGSVGEKLFF. In nucleotides, the CDR3 is TGTGCCGTCCGTGGATCCGTGGGGGAAAAACTGTTTTTT.

In this sample, this clonotype turned up many times. CDR3 amino acids: CASSLRQGKRDTQYF. The CDR3 nucleotides read TGTGCCAGCAGTTTAAGGCAGGGTAAGAGGGATACGCAGTATTTT. V gene TRBV28 combines with J gene TRBJ2-3; TRBD1 is a possible D gene (5 bases). Deletions cut 2 bases from V and 6 bases from J, with 15 bases between. The CDR3 is made up of 15 amino acids. Germline values: CDR1 MDHEN, CDR2 SYDVKM.

This clonotype has ten or more counts. This sequence joins TRBV12-3 or TRBV12-4 and TRBJ2-5, with D perhaps TRBD1 (5 bases). Trimming took off 6 bases at V and 0 bases at J, with 11 bases between the two ends. This CDR3 has 14 amino acids. The CDR3 sequence: CASRKSGYQETQYF. As DNA, the CDR3 is TGTGCCAGCAGGAAGTCAGGGTACCAAGAGACCCAGTACTTC.

In regard to this clonotype: A much larger clone is a single base away; this may be a read error. In DNA, the CDR3 is TGTGCCAGCAGCTTAGGGCGCTACAGCACAGGTACGCAGTATTTT. Translated, it gives CASSLGRYSTGTQYF. The V and J genes are TRBV7-3 and TRBJ2-3; perhaps TRBD1 as D (5 bases). The germline gives CDR1 SGHTA, CDR2 FQGTGA. The length of the CDR3 is 15 residues.

CDR3 amino acids: CASSQDGQDSYEQYF. CDR3 DNA: TGTGCCAGCAGCCAAGATGGACAGGACTCCTACGAGCAGTACTTC. This sequence joins TRBV4-2 and TRBJ2-7; 7 bases map to TRBD1. The CDR3 is 15 amino acids. Trimming took 0 bases from V and 0 from J; bases not matched to a gene: 2. CDR1 and CDR2 from the germline V gene are LGHNA and YNFKEQ.

This clonotype has only a few counts. The chain uses TRBV7-9 and TRBJ2-4; tentatively, D is TRBD1 (6 bases). CDR3 length equals 15 residues. Germline CDR1 reads SEHNR; CDR2 reads FQNEAQ (reference sequence). With 8 bases removed from V and 0 bases from J, the gap between germline ends came to 14 bases. The CDR3 loop reads CASGPGQLAKNIQYF. CDR3 nucleotides: TGTGCCAGCGGCCCAGGACAGCTAGCCAAAAACATTCAGTACTTC.

This clonotype was counted a few times. The chain employs TRBV7-2 and TRBJ2-6; no clear D. Germline values: CDR1 SGHTA, CDR2 FQGNSA. V shed 3 bases and J shed 2 bases, with 17 bases lying between them. The CDR3 is 18 residues long. Here the CDR3 reads CASSFRRSDTAGANVLTF. The CDR3 DNA reads TGTGCCAGCAGCTTTCGTAGGTCTGATACCGCTGGGGCCAACGTCCTGACTTTC.

This clonotype was counted between two and nine times. The V call is TRBV19, the J call TRBJ1-2; maybe TRBD1 (6 bases). The germline V and J ends were trimmed by 5 bases and 5 bases, with 21 bases remaining between them. CDR3 length: 16 residues. Germline CDR1 and CDR2: LNHDA and SQIVND (reference sequence). CDR3 sequence: CASSSDSARSYYGYTF. Here the CDR3 DNA reads TGTGCCAGTAGTTCGGACAGCGCTCGGTCCTATTATGGCTACACCTTC. The full variable domain, completed using reference TRBV19 and TRBJ1-2, is DGGITQSPKYLFRKEGQNVTLSCEQNLNHDAMYWYRQDPGQGLRLIYYSQIVNDFQKGDIAEGYSVSREKKESFPLTVTSAQKNPTAFYLCASSSDSARSYYGYTFGSGTRLTVV.

This clonotype was found many times. V is TRBV7-2 and J is TRBJ1-5; 7 bases agree with TRBD1. The length of the CDR3 is 15 residues. Germline V gene data show CDR1 as SGHTA and CDR2 as FQGNSA. The V gene end was trimmed by 5 bases and the J gene end by 3 bases; junction bases not matched to a gene: 7. In nucleotides, the CDR3 is TGTGCCAGCAGCAACCCGGGACAGCCCAATCAGCCCCAGCATTTT. This translates into CASSNPGQPNQPQHF.

The V gene is TRBV27, the J gene TRBJ2-1; 7 bases align to TRBD2. This CDR3 contains 16 residues. V was clipped by 3 bases and J by 2 bases; unmatched bases: 7. Germline lookup yields CDR1 MNHEY and CDR2 SMNVEV (reference sequence). This chain's CDR3 is CASSLFAGDAYNEQFF. The CDR3 bases are TGTGCCAGCAGTTTGTTTGCGGGAGACGCCTACAATGAGCAGTTCTTC.